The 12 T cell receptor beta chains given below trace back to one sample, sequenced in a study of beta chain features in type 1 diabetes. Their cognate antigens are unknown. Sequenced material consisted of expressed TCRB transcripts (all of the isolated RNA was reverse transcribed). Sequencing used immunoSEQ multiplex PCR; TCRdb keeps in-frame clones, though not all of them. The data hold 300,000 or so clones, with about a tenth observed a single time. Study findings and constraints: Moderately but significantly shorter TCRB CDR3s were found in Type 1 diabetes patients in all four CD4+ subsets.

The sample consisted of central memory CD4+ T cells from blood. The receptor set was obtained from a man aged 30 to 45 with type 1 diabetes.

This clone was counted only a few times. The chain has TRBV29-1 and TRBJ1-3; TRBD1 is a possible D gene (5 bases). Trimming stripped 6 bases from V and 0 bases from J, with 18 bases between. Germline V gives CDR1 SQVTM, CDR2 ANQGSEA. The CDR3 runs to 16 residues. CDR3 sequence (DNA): TGCAGCGTGAACCCCACAGGCGCGAACTCTGGAAACACCATATATTTT. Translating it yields CSVNPTGANSGNTIYF.

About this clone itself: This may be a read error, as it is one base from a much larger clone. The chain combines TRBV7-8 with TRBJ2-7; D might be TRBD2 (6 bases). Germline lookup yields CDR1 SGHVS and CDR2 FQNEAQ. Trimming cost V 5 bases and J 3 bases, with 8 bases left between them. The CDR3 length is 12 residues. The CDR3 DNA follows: TGTGCCAGCAGCCCCGGGGGCTACGAGCAGTACTTC. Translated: CASSPGGYEQYF.

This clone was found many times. CDR3 in amino acids: CASSAASEGYGYTF. The CDR3, as DNA: TGTGCCAGCAGCGCGGCTTCGGAGGGGTACGGCTACACCTTC. J is TRBJ1-2 and V is TRBV9, with a possible D match to TRBD1 (5 bases). Germline CDR1 and CDR2: SGDLS and YYNGEE. Trimming removed 3 bases from V and 8 bases from J, with 17 bases in between. CDR3 length: 14 residues.

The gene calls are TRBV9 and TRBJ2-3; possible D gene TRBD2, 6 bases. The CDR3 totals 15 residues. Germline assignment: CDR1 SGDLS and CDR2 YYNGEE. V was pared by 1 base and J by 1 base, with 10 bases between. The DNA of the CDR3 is TGTGCCAGCAGCGTACGGGGGTCCGGCACAGATACGCAGTATTTT. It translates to CASSVRGSGTDTQYF.

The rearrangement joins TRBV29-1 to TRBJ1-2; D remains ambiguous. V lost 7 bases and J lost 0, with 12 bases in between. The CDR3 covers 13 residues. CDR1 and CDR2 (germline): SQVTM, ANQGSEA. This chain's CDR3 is CSASIGANYGYTF. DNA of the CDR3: TGCAGCGCCTCAATAGGAGCTAACTATGGCTACACCTTC.

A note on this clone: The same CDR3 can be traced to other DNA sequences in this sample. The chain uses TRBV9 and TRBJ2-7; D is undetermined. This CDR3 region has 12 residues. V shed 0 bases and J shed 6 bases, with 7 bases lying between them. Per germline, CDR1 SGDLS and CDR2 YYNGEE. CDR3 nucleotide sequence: TGTGCCAGCAGCGTAGGGGTTGGCGAGCAGTACTTC. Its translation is CASSVGVGEQYF.

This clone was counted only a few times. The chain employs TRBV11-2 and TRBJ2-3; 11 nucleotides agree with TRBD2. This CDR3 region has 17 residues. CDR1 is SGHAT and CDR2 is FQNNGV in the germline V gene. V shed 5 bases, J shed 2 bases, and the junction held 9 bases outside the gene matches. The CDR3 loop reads CASSPRPSGGNTDTQYF. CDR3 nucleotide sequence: TGTGCCAGCAGCCCACGCCCTAGCGGGGGGAACACAGATACGCAGTATTTT.

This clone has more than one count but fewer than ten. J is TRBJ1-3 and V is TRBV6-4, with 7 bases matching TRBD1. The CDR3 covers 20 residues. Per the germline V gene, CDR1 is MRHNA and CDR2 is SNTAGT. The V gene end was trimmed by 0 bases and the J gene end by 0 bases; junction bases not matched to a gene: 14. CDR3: CASSDSSRGAGGLSGNTIYF. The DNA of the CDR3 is TGTGCCAGCAGTGACTCGTCGCGGGGGGCAGGGGGTCTCTCTGGAAACACCATATATTTT.

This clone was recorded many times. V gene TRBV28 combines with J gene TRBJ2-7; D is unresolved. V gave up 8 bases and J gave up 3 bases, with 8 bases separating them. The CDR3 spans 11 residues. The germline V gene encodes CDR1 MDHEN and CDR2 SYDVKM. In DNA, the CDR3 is TGTGCCAGCCAGGACGGCTACGAGCAGTACTTC. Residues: CASQDGYEQYF.

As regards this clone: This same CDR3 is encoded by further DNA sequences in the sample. CDR3 nucleotide sequence: TGTGCCAGCAGCTGGGACAGCAATCAGCCCCAGCATTTT. Its translation: CASSWDSNQPQHF. The genes are TRBV6-5 and TRBJ1-5; D is possibly TRBD1 (5 bases). Per the germline V gene, CDR1 is MNHEY and CDR2 is SVGAGI. The CDR3 consists of 13 residues. Trimming took off 6 bases at V and 1 base at J, with 7 bases between the two ends.

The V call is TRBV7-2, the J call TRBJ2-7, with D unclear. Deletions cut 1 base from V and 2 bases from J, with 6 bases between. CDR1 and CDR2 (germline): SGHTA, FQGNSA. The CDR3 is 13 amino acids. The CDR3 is CASSLVFTYEQYF. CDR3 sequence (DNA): TGTGCCAGCAGCTTAGTTTTCACCTACGAGCAGTACTTC.

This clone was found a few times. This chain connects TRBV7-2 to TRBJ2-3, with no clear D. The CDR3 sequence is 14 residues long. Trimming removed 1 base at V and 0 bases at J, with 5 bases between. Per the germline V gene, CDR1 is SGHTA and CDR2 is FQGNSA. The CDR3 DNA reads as TGTGCCAGCAGCTTAGAATCCAGCACAGATACGCAGTATTTT. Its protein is CASSLESSTDTQYF.